This T cell receptor beta chain was obtained from a study of cytomegalovirus exposure and HLA in healthy donors. For the study at large: A previous analysis identified 100 million or so unique TCR beta sequences derived from approximately 190 million T cells.

With 0 bases clipped from V and 8 bases from J, the junction kept 0 bases outside the gene matches. CDR1 is MNHEY and CDR2 is SVGAGI in the germline V gene. This CDR3 is built from 13 residues. Findings and limits, study-wide: In a later analysis, a missense DCLRE1C variant was linked to TCR beta V- and J-gene trimming. Over 15,000 TCR beta sequences were associated with HLA alleles at 0.05 false discovery rate in a later analysis.

Use of 60 Vbeta and 13 Jbeta primers characterized the PCR. The data were produced by immunoSEQ multiplex PCR, yet TCRdb's version contains in-frame clones alone and is incomplete. Among roughly 55,000 clones, about 69% were seen once, and the ten largest hold roughly 35%. This clone was counted between two and nine times. Its matching antigen is unknown. This clonotype was sampled from a man aged 35 to 55 in good health and CMV-seropositive. The J gene is TRBJ1-2, the V gene TRBV6-5, with 10 bases matching TRBD1. Sequenced material: PBMCs. CDR3 amino acids: CASSYSDRGGYTF. CDR3 DNA: TGTGCCAGCAGTTACTCGGACAGGGGGGGCTACACCTTC.